The present TCR beta chain was sequenced within a study of naive and memory T cell subsets. Study-level findings and limits: TCR counts from RNA may reflect activation-linked expression changes.

Points on this clonotype: Its specificity is not known.

Four subsets defined by CD45RA and CD27 were sorted after CD3, CD4, CD8 and live/dead staining. The beta constant-region primer was an equimolar mix of two oligonucleotides covering TRBC1 and TRBC2. Four rounds of PCR amplified the ligated cDNA using nested alpha and beta constant-region primers plus SP2. Using its own MiXCR run on the UMI-ligation and nested PCR reads, TCRdb lists one record per CDR3 protein. The repertoire includes approximately 80,000 distinct CDR3 sequences, approximately 9.2% of them detected once, and 0.95% to 1.5% sits in the top ten. Germline V gene sequence: CDR1 PRHDT, CDR2 FYEKMQ (reference sequence). The ends lost 1 base at V and 4 bases at J; junction bases unmatched: 9. This CDR3 is built from 17 residues.

Sequenced sample: naive CD8+ T cells from blood. This receptor was taken from a human donor in good health. The chain combines TRBV13 with TRBJ2-3; 9 nucleotides line up with TRBD1. CDR3 in DNA: TGTGCCAGCAGCTTAGTGTCGGACAGGGGCCTCGCAGATACGCAGTATTTT. The encoded protein is CASSLVSDRGLADTQYF.